This T cell receptor beta chain was sequenced in a study of sequential checkpoint blockade in melanoma. Data came from immunoSEQ multiplex PCR; TCRdb stores just in-frame clones and leaves some out. In the table there are 17,000 or so clones, approximately 60% of which are singletons. The CDR3 length is 11 residues. Germline-derived CDR1 and CDR2 are MDHEN and SYDVKM. Deletions cut 4 bases from V and 9 bases from J, with 7 bases between. Treatment: randomized to nivolumab then ipilimumab (arm A) or the reverse (arm B). Sorted cells were live CD3+CD8+, lacking CD19 and CD56, from PBMCs. This clonotype was obtained from a human donor with melanoma. The chain uses TRBV28 and TRBJ1-5, with D perhaps matching TRBD1 (5 bases). This specimen consisted of CD8+ T cells sorted from blood (inferred from file names), obtained from a patient given nivolumab and ipilimumab in sequence. The CDR3 region has the DNA TGTGCCAGCAGTTACGGGGGGCCCCAGCATTTT. Amino acid sequence: CASSYGGPQHF.